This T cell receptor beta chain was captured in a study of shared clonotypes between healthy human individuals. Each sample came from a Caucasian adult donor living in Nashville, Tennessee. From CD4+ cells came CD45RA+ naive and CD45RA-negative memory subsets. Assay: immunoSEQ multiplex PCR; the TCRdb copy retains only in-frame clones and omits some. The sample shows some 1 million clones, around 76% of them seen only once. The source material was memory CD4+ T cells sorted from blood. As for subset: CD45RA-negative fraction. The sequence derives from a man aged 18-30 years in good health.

Written as DNA, the CDR3 is TGTGCCAGCAGCTTACAAAGCGGGGGTTTCTTCTACAATGAGCAGTTCTTC. It is translated as CASSLQSGGFFYNEQFF. The rearrangement joins TRBV7-2 to TRBJ2-1; 8 nucleotides line up with TRBD2. The CDR3 is 17 residues long. V lost 2 bases to trimming and J lost 3 bases; unmatched junction nucleotides: 9. Looked up from germline, CDR1 is SGHTA and CDR2 is FQGNSA.